The 8 T cell receptor beta chains listed next were all sequenced from one sample in a study of blood T cell repertoires in COVID-19. Some clones are missing from TCRdb's copy, which holds only in-frame ones; the method was immunoSEQ multiplex PCR. The sample has more than 110,000 clones; 75% to 80% are singletons. Sequencing input: PBMCs or T cells enriched from blood (not recorded which). Source of these receptors: a woman in her fifties or sixties who had recovered from COVID-19.

This chain links TRBV4-2 with TRBJ1-4, with D possibly TRBD1 on 6 matching bases. With 2 bases removed from V and 7 bases from J, the gap between germline ends came to 17 bases. Germline CDR1 is LGHNA and CDR2 is YNFKEQ. The CDR3 length is 16 residues. CDR3 loop: CASSQNGGGGGEKLFF. In DNA form, the CDR3 reads TGTGCCAGCAGCCAAAACGGAGGGGGGGGTGGTGAAAAACTGTTTTTT.

The chain uses TRBV27 and TRBJ2-1; D perhaps matches TRBD2 (6 bases). Germline lookup yields CDR1 MNHEY and CDR2 SMNVEV (reference sequence). The CDR3 runs to 16 residues. Trimming cost V 7 bases and J 4 bases, with 20 bases left between them. The CDR3 DNA follows: TGTGCCAGCACCATCCGATGGGGCGGGAATTACAATGAGCAGTTCTTC. Amino acid sequence: CASTIRWGGNYNEQFF.

This chain uses TRBV5-1 with TRBJ2-1, with 8 bases identical to TRBD1. Germline loops: CDR1 SGHRS, CDR2 YFSETQ. This CDR3 comprises 16 residues. J was trimmed by 4 bases and V by 2 bases; bases with no gene match: 8. The CDR3 region has the DNA TGCGCCAGCAGCTTCCACGGGACAGGTCCATACAATGAGCAGTTCTTC. It is translated as CASSFHGTGPYNEQFF.

The V and J genes are TRBV5-1 and TRBJ1-2, with a tentative D call TRBD1 (6 bases). The ends were cut back, 3 bases at V and 8 bases at J, with 20 bases in the middle. CDR1 and CDR2 (germline): SGHRS, YFSETQ. CDR3 length: 15 amino acids. In DNA form, the CDR3 reads TGCGCCAGCAGCTGGTGGTCACAGGGTGAACGCGGCTACACCTTC. Translating gives CASSWWSQGERGYTF.

This clone appeared a few times. The chain is built from TRBV5-1 and TRBJ2-5; the D is unclear. V was shortened by 4 bases and J by 2 bases, with 3 bases between the two germline ends. The CDR3 is made up of 11 amino acids. CDR1 SGHRS and CDR2 YFSETQ come from the germline V gene. The CDR3 DNA sequence: TGCGCCAGCAGCGTACAAGAGACCCAGTACTTC. Protein sequence: CASSVQETQYF.

The chain is built from TRBV4-2 and TRBJ2-3; tentatively, D is TRBD2 (6 bases). Trimming cost V 3 bases and J 2 bases, with 9 bases left between them. Per the germline V gene, CDR1 is LGHNA and CDR2 is YNFKEQ. The CDR3 extends over 14 amino acids. The CDR3 reads CASSQLADTDTQYF. CDR3 DNA: TGTGCCAGCAGCCAGTTAGCGGACACAGATACGCAGTATTTT.

This clone showed up just a few times. The rearrangement joins TRBV7-3 to TRBJ2-7; possibly TRBD2 for D (6 bases). The germline gives CDR1 SGHTA, CDR2 FQGTGA. The CDR3 contains 15 residues. With 4 bases removed from V and 1 base from J, the gap between germline ends came to 14 bases. CDR3 region: CASSSQGGPSYEQYF. For the CDR3, the DNA is TGTGCCAGCAGCTCCCAAGGAGGGCCTTCCTACGAGCAGTACTTC.

The gene calls are TRBV2 and TRBJ1-2; 8 nucleotides match TRBD1. Unmatched junction bases numbered 7, after V lost 3 bases and J lost 7 bases. The CDR3 has 14 residues. In germline, CDR1 is SNHLY, CDR2 FYNNEI. This CDR3 reads CASSDLGQGPGYTF. The DNA of the CDR3 is TGTGCCAGCAGTGATTTAGGACAGGGTCCTGGCTACACCTTC. Looking up the rest from reference TRBV2 and TRBJ1-2 gives the full variable domain: EPEVTQTPSHQVTQMGQEVILRCVPISNHLYFYWYRQILGQKVEFLVSFYNNEISEKSEIFDDQFSVERPDGSNFTLKIRSTKLEDSAMYFCASSDLGQGPGYTFGSGTRLTVV.